This passage covers 20 T cell receptor beta chains from one sample sequenced in a study of identifying expanded T cells in peripheral blood (dated by TCRdb to 2018 to 2020). Library generation was performed with the immunoSEQ multiplex PCR assay. Imported from immuneACCESS, the table was reduced by TCRdb to in-frame sequences with V and J called. These copies leave out some clones; in studies compared against another copy, an unresolved V gene accounts for under half, and the cause of the remainder is not known. The sample table lists approximately 130,000 clones, around four fifths of them with a count of one. Less than 4% of the sample is taken by the ten largest. The material sequenced was blood. The receptors derive from a person aged 18 to 70 in good health.

The genes are TRBV2 and TRBJ1-2; unclear D gene. The CDR3 is 14 residues long. V lost 8 bases, J lost 8 bases, and 21 bases lay in between. Germline V CDR1 and CDR2: SNHLY, FYNNEI. In DNA form, the CDR3 reads TGTGCCAGCTCCTCTCAGGTGGGTTTGGCCGGCTACACCTTC. Residues: CASSSQVGLAGYTF.

This clone has a single count. The V call is TRBV27, the J call TRBJ1-2, with D tentatively TRBD1 (5 bases). Germline V gives CDR1 MNHEY, CDR2 SMNVEV (reference sequence). The CDR3 totals 15 residues. V was shortened by 3 bases and J by 9 bases, with 20 bases between the two germline ends. CDR3 in amino acids: CASSLMGEDYVRYTF. In DNA form, the CDR3 reads TGTGCCAGCAGTTTGATGGGGGAGGACTATGTTCGCTACACCTTC.

The chain carries TRBV6-6 and TRBJ2-7; TRBD1 aligns across 7 bases. This CDR3 is built from 16 residues. The germline gives CDR1 MNHNY, CDR2 SVGAGI (reference sequence). V trimming: 4 bases; J trimming: 2 bases; junction bases outside the gene matches: 11. The CDR3 sequence is CASSSVPGQLPYEQYF. The CDR3 DNA sequence: TGTGCCAGCAGTTCTGTCCCGGGACAGCTTCCCTACGAGCAGTACTTC.

The chain has TRBV6-5 and TRBJ2-7; either TRBD1 or TRBD2 may fit D (5 bases each). The germline V and J ends were trimmed by 4 bases and 10 bases, with 14 bases remaining between them. The germline V gene encodes CDR1 MNHEY and CDR2 SVGAGI. The CDR3 totals 12 residues. Here the CDR3 DNA reads TGTGCCAGCAGTTCGTTCCGGGGCGAACAGTACTTC. Amino acid sequence: CASSSFRGEQYF.

The V call is TRBV29-1, the J call TRBJ2-7; a possible D gene is TRBD1 (6 bases). CDR3 length: 13 amino acids. Trimming cost V 2 bases and J 3 bases, with 11 bases left between them. The germline gives CDR1 SQVTM, CDR2 ANQGSEA. CDR3 DNA: TGCAGCGTTGAATGGGACATCGGCTACGAGCAGTACTTC. Its translation is CSVEWDIGYEQYF.

Here the CDR3 reads CASSPIRDREAFF. Here the CDR3 DNA reads TGTGCCAGCAGTCCAATCCGGGACAGGGAAGCTTTCTTT. The chain is built from TRBV2 and TRBJ1-1; 8 positions agree with TRBD1. From germline, CDR1 is SNHLY and CDR2 FYNNEI. The V and J ends lost 5 bases and 8 bases, in that order; junction bases with no gene match: 7. The CDR3 contains 13 residues. Drawing the rest from reference TRBV2 and TRBJ1-1, the complete variable domain is EPEVTQTPSHQVTQMGQEVILRCVPISNHLYFYWYRQILGQKVEFLVSFYNNEISEKSEIFDDQFSVERPDGSNFTLKIRSTKLEDSAMYFCASSPIRDREAFFGQGTRLTVV.

This chain joins TRBV19 and TRBJ1-5; 7 bases map to TRBD1. CDR3 length: 14 amino acids. V dropped 5 bases and J dropped 7; count of bases not matched to a gene: 8. Germline V gene sequence: CDR1 LNHDA, CDR2 SQIVND (reference sequence). The CDR3 DNA sequence: TGTGCCAGTAGTGTCGGGACAGATAGGCAGCCCCAGCATTTT. The encoded protein is CASSVGTDRQPQHF.

This clone was seen only once. The V call is TRBV30, the J call TRBJ2-7; D remains ambiguous. Trimming left V 2 bases short and J 3 bases short, with 5 bases between. The V gene's germline CDR1 is GTSNPN and CDR2 SVGIG (reference sequence). The CDR3 runs to 11 residues. CDR3 in DNA: TGTGCCTGGAGTCTGAACTACGAGCAGTACTTC. It yields the protein CAWSLNYEQYF.

This chain uses TRBV9 with TRBJ1-2, with D possibly TRBD1 on 6 matching bases. In germline, CDR1 is SGDLS, CDR2 YYNGEE. Deletions cut 4 bases from V and 1 base from J, with 17 bases between. The CDR3 is made up of 16 amino acids. The CDR3 DNA reads as TGTGCCAGCAGCCCCAGGGGAACAGGCTTTAACTATGGCTACACCTTC. This encodes CASSPRGTGFNYGYTF.

The DNA for the CDR3 is TGCGCCAGCAGCCAAGCAGCCAACTTCGGGCACGGTGACACTGAAGCTTTCTTT. It codes for CASSQAANFGHGDTEAFF. J is TRBJ1-1 and V is TRBV4-3; D not certain. Germline CDR1 is LGHNA and CDR2 is YSLEER. The CDR3 spans 18 residues. Trimming took off 1 base at V and 3 bases at J, with 21 bases between the two ends.

This sequence joins TRBV7-2 and TRBJ1-1; the D is unclear. V lost 5 bases, J lost 5 bases, and 12 bases lay in between. Germline V CDR1 and CDR2: SGHTA, FQGNSA. The CDR3 has 13 amino acids. As DNA, the CDR3 is TGTGCCAGCAGCACGTCCGGGAGAACTGAAGCTTTCTTT. Amino acid sequence: CASSTSGRTEAFF.

The chain combines TRBV14 with TRBJ1-2, with 7 bases fitting TRBD1. The germline V gene has CDR1 SGHDN and CDR2 FVKESK. This CDR3 has 13 amino acids. V lost 4 bases to trimming and J lost 6 bases; unmatched junction nucleotides: 5. In DNA, the CDR3 is TGTGCCAGCAGCCTAACACAGGGGAATGGCTACACCTTC. Translated, it gives CASSLTQGNGYTF.

The chain joins TRBV2 to TRBJ1-1; D perhaps matches TRBD1 (5 bases). The CDR3 is made up of 14 amino acids. The V gene's germline CDR1 is SNHLY and CDR2 FYNNEI. V lost 6 bases and J lost 0, with 11 bases in between. The CDR3 DNA is TGTGCCAGCAGACTGGGGGGATTGAACACTGAAGCTTTCTTT. Protein product: CASRLGGLNTEAFF.

V is TRBV5-1 and J is TRBJ2-3; TRBD2 matches 10 bases. Germline lookup yields CDR1 SGHRS and CDR2 YFSETQ. The J segment lost 4 bases and the V segment lost 0 bases, leaving 5 bases of the junction unmatched. This CDR3 has 16 residues. The CDR3 is CASSLGIAGGSDTQYF. Here the CDR3 DNA reads TGCGCCAGCAGCTTGGGAATAGCGGGGGGCTCAGATACGCAGTATTTT.

This clone was seen just once. The genes are TRBV5-1 and TRBJ1-1, with TRBD1 identical over 7 bases. This CDR3 spans 13 amino acids. After removal of 10 bases from V and 5 bases from J, the junction contained 11 bases not matched to a gene. CDR1 and CDR2 from the germline V gene are SGHRS and YFSETQ. CDR3 region: CAGRDRVGTEAFF. The CDR3 region has the DNA TGCGCCGGACGAGACAGGGTTGGGACTGAAGCTTTCTTT. Combining the CDR3 with reference TRBV5-1 and TRBJ1-1 gives the whole variable domain KAGVTQTPRYLIKTRGQQVTLSCSPISGHRSVSWYQQTPGQGLQFLFEYFSETQRNKGNFPGRFSGRQFSNSRSEMNVSTLELGDSALYLCAGRDRVGTEAFFGQGTRLTVV.

The chain recombines TRBV13 with TRBJ2-5; 11 bases align to TRBD1. This CDR3 is built from 16 residues. From germline, CDR1 is PRHDT and CDR2 FYEKMQ (reference sequence). The J segment lost 1 base and the V segment lost 2 bases, leaving 3 bases of the junction unmatched. CDR3 sequence: CASSLRTGGRQETQYF. In DNA, the CDR3 is TGTGCCAGCAGCTTAAGGACAGGGGGCCGCCAAGAGACCCAGTACTTC.

The rearrangement uses TRBV5-1 and TRBJ1-1; unclear D gene. CDR1 is SGHRS, CDR2 YFSETQ, per germline. CDR3 length equals 13 residues. V was trimmed by 4 bases and J by 4 bases, leaving 11 bases between them. CDR3 loop: CASSPSGTTEAFF. For the CDR3, the DNA is TGCGCCAGCAGCCCGTCGGGTACCACTGAAGCTTTCTTT. Combining the CDR3 with reference TRBV5-1 and TRBJ1-1 gives the whole variable domain KAGVTQTPRYLIKTRGQQVTLSCSPISGHRSVSWYQQTPGQGLQFLFEYFSETQRNKGNFPGRFSGRQFSNSRSEMNVSTLELGDSALYLCASSPSGTTEAFFGQGTRLTVV.

The rearrangement joins TRBV5-4 to TRBJ2-5, with D unresolved. Trimming took 2 bases from V and 5 from J, leaving 13 bases between them. Germline CDR1 reads SGHNT; CDR2 reads YYREEE (reference sequence). This CDR3 is built from 14 residues. For the CDR3, the DNA is TGTGCCAGCAGCTTACCGGGTCGAGGCGAGACCCAGTACTTC. It specifies CASSLPGRGETQYF.

This chain uses TRBV5-1 with TRBJ2-3; maybe TRBD2 (6 bases). CDR3 size: 15 residues. Trimming removed 3 bases from V and 3 bases from J, with 14 bases in between. Germline loops: CDR1 SGHRS, CDR2 YFSETQ. CDR3 protein: CASSSRDSETDTQYF. The CDR3 nucleotides read TGCGCCAGCAGCTCCCGGGACTCCGAGACAGATACGCAGTATTTT.

The rearrangement uses TRBV27 and TRBJ2-7, with 9 positions matching TRBD1. CDR1 MNHEY and CDR2 SMNVEV come from the germline V gene (reference sequence). V lost 5 bases, J lost 2 bases, and 4 bases stayed unmatched. The CDR3 totals 14 residues. CDR3: CASSDRGGTYEQYF. DNA of the CDR3: TGTGCCAGCAGTGACAGGGGGGGGACCTACGAGCAGTACTTC.